This TCR beta chain was sequenced during a study of T cell responses to AZD1222 COVID-19 vaccine. This clone was counted a single time. This CDR3 has 13 amino acids. V was pared by 1 base and J by 12 bases, with 9 bases of the junction left unmatched. CDR1 and CDR2 (germline): GTSNPN, SVGIG (reference sequence). Clones were sequenced by immunoSEQ multiplex PCR, and TCRdb holds only the in-frame ones, with some missing. The repertoire holds 95,000 to 150,000 clones, roughly 90% seen once, with 4% to 4.5% in the top ten. Sequencing used peripheral blood, obtained on day 0 of AZD1222 vaccination. The genes are TRBV30 and TRBJ2-1; 7 positions match TRBD2. The TCR comes from an adult in good health. The CDR3 reads CAWSGARLAGQFF. The CDR3 DNA sequence: TGTGCCTGGAGTGGAGCTAGACTAGCCGGGCAGTTCTTC.